The 23 T cell receptor beta chains reported below all come from one sample, sequenced in a study of T cell changes during pregnancy in multiple sclerosis. Method: immunoSEQ multiplex PCR; TCRdb's copy keeps in-frame clones and lacks some. The table has tens of thousands of clones, about 95% seen once. The material sequenced was peripheral blood, taken in the third trimester of pregnancy. The receptor set was obtained from a female donor with multiple sclerosis, enrolled in a pregnancy study.

The CDR3 here is CASSLARETQYF. CDR3 nucleotide sequence: TGCGCCAGCAGCTTGGCCAGAGAGACCCAGTACTTC. This chain uses TRBV5-1 with TRBJ2-5, with D unclear. Germline assignment: CDR1 SGHRS and CDR2 YFSETQ. This CDR3 comprises 12 residues. V was trimmed by 0 bases and J by 4 bases, leaving 4 bases between them.

The chain recombines TRBV25-1 with TRBJ1-1; 7 nucleotides match TRBD1. Germline V gene sequence: CDR1 MGHDK, CDR2 SYGVNS. CDR3 length: 14 amino acids. Trimming removed 3 bases from V and 3 bases from J; junction bases left unmatched: 4. In DNA, the CDR3 is TGTGCCAGCAGTGAGGACAGGAGGCACACTGAAGCTTTCTTT. Translated, it gives CASSEDRRHTEAFF.

This clone was counted only a few times. Additional DNA sequences in this sample encode the identical CDR3. This sequence joins TRBV10-3 and TRBJ2-7; the match to TRBD1 covers 10 bases. With 2 bases clipped from V and 5 bases from J, the junction kept 6 bases outside the gene matches. This CDR3 has 15 amino acids. Germline CDR1 is ENHRY and CDR2 is SYGVKD. Written as DNA, the CDR3 is TGTGCCATCAGTGAGCCGGGACAGGGGCTCAACGAGCAGTACTTC. This gives the protein CAISEPGQGLNEQYF.

The rearrangement joins TRBV4-2 to TRBJ1-5, with 7 bases that match TRBD1. Germline trimming cut 2 bases from V and 9 bases from J; bases unmatched to any gene: 13. CDR3 length equals 16 residues. CDR1 is LGHNA and CDR2 is YNFKEQ in the germline V gene. The CDR3 loop reads CASSQRRRGLGAPQHF. The CDR3 DNA reads as TGTGCCAGCAGCCAAAGAAGAAGGGGGCTTGGCGCGCCCCAGCATTTT.

The V and J genes are TRBV29-1 and TRBJ2-7, with 8 bases fitting TRBD1. The CDR3 sequence is 14 residues long. The V gene's germline CDR1 is SQVTM and CDR2 ANQGSEA. V shed 5 bases and J 0 bases; nucleotides not matched to a gene: 6. In DNA form, the CDR3 reads TGCAGCGTTTTCGGGACAGGAACCTCCTACGAGCAGTACTTC. This gives the protein CSVFGTGTSYEQYF.

DNA of the CDR3: TGTGCCAGCAGAGACAGGGGATTTATGTCCTATGGCTACACCTTC. Its protein product is CASRDRGFMSYGYTF. V is TRBV5-8 and J is TRBJ1-2; 8 bases fit TRBD1. Germline loops: CDR1 SGHTS, CDR2 YDEGEE. The CDR3 is 15 residues long. Trimming at V came to 5 bases and at J to 4 bases, leaving 10 bases not matched to a gene.

The V and J genes are TRBV9 and TRBJ1-2, with D possibly matching TRBD1 (6 bases). From germline, CDR1 is SGDLS and CDR2 YYNGEE. V dropped 3 bases and J dropped 3 bases, with 15 bases sitting between them. The CDR3 totals 15 residues. Here the CDR3 DNA reads TGTGCCAGCAGCGCACCTACAGGGTCGGACTATGGCTACACCTTC. This sequence encodes CASSAPTGSDYGYTF.

The rearrangement links TRBV2 to TRBJ1-2; no clear D gene. The CDR3 covers 15 residues. Trimming cost V 6 bases and J 8 bases, with 22 bases left between them. Germline values: CDR1 SNHLY, CDR2 FYNNEI. The CDR3 spells CASSGEPAGERGYTF. CDR3 nucleotides: TGTGCCAGCAGCGGAGAGCCCGCGGGAGAGAGAGGCTACACCTTC.

The chain is built from TRBV30 and TRBJ2-7; 7 positions match TRBD2. Germline V gene data show CDR1 as GTSNPN and CDR2 as SVGIG (reference sequence). This CDR3 comprises 13 residues. The ends lost 1 base at V and 3 bases at J; junction bases unmatched: 3. The CDR3 coding sequence is TGTGCCTGGAGTGGGGGGGGGATCTACGAGCAGTACTTC. Residues: CAWSGGGIYEQYF.

This chain joins TRBV5-6 and TRBJ2-7; 9 bases align to TRBD1. V shed 4 bases, J shed 6 bases, and the junction held 11 bases outside the gene matches. CDR3 size: 15 residues. CDR1 is SGHDT, CDR2 YYEEEE, per germline. The CDR3 nucleotides are TGTGCCAGCAGCGAAACAGGGGGCCACGTAGTCGAGCAGTACTTC. This codes for CASSETGGHVVEQYF. Filled out from reference TRBV5-6 and TRBJ2-7, the complete variable domain reads DAGVTQSPTHLIKTRGQQVTLRCSPKSGHDTVSWYQQALGQGPQFIFQYYEEEERQRGNFPDRFSGHQFPNYSSELNVNALLLGDSALYLCASSETGGHVVEQYFGPGTRLTVT.

This chain uses TRBV5-4 with TRBJ2-2; TRBD1 matches at 7 bases. This CDR3 region has 15 residues. Trimming at V came to 2 bases and at J to 8 bases, leaving 9 bases not matched to a gene. Per the germline V gene, CDR1 is SGHNT and CDR2 is YYREEE (reference sequence). The CDR3 nucleotides read TGTGCCAGCAGCTTCCGGGACAGTTTCGGGGGGGAGCTGTTTTTT. It translates to CASSFRDSFGGELFF.

The J gene is TRBJ2-1, the V gene TRBV20-1; D is uncertain. CDR1 DFQATT and CDR2 SNEGSKA come from the germline V gene (reference sequence). Trimming took off 4 bases at V and 4 bases at J, with 5 bases between the two ends. The CDR3 runs 11 residues. CDR3 protein: CSANRYNEQFF. The CDR3 DNA follows: TGCAGTGCTAACAGATACAATGAGCAGTTCTTC.

The gene calls are TRBV2 and TRBJ2-7, with 7 bases fitting TRBD2. The CDR3 totals 13 residues. The V segment lost 6 bases and the J segment 2 bases; nucleotides outside the gene matches: 4. Germline V CDR1 and CDR2: SNHLY, FYNNEI. CDR3 sequence: CASSPSGAYEQYF. The CDR3 DNA reads TGTGCCAGCAGCCCTAGCGGTGCCTACGAGCAGTACTTC.

CDR3 in amino acids: CASSQVVVGLGSEELFF. The CDR3 DNA follows: TGTGCCAGCAGCCAAGTTGTAGTGGGACTAGGCTCCGAGGAGCTGTTTTTT. The J gene is TRBJ2-2, the V gene TRBV4-2; TRBD2 aligns across 8 bases. The CDR3 has 17 amino acids. The V gene's germline CDR1 is LGHNA and CDR2 YNFKEQ. Trimming cost V 1 base and J 10 bases; bases outside gene matches: 14.

The chain carries TRBV7-9 and TRBJ1-1; tentative D call: TRBD1 (5 bases). The germline V and J ends were trimmed by 1 base and 5 bases, with 11 bases remaining between them. Germline CDR1 is SEHNR and CDR2 is FQNEAQ (reference sequence). This CDR3 spans 14 amino acids. The CDR3 DNA sequence: TGTGCCAGCAGCTTAGAAGGGGTAAAGACTGAAGCTTTCTTT. This gives the protein CASSLEGVKTEAFF.

J is TRBJ2-5 and V is TRBV5-1; 12 nucleotides agree with TRBD2. Germline V gives CDR1 SGHRS, CDR2 YFSETQ. The V gene end was trimmed by 4 bases and the J gene end by 2 bases; junction bases not matched to a gene: 6. The CDR3 loop spans 16 amino acids. CDR3 sequence reads: CASSPLAGGRQETQYF. CDR3 nucleotides: TGCGCCAGCAGCCCCCTAGCGGGGGGGAGGCAAGAGACCCAGTACTTC. Supplemented by reference TRBV5-1 and TRBJ2-5, the full variable domain reads KAGVTQTPRYLIKTRGQQVTLSCSPISGHRSVSWYQQTPGQGLQFLFEYFSETQRNKGNFPGRFSGRQFSNSRSEMNVSTLELGDSALYLCASSPLAGGRQETQYFGPGTRLLVL.

V and J are TRBV6-1 and TRBJ2-1; 8 nucleotides line up with TRBD1. The trim removed 8 bases at V and 1 base at J, leaving 4 bases unmatched. Germline assignment: CDR1 MNHNS and CDR2 SASEGT. This CDR3 spans 14 amino acids. CDR3 in DNA: TGTGCCAGCGTACGGGACAGGTCCTACAATGAGCAGTTCTTC. Encoded protein: CASVRDRSYNEQFF.

The chain joins TRBV14 to TRBJ2-7; TRBD1 aligns across 11 bases. The CDR3 runs 14 residues. V trimming: 6 bases; J trimming: 5 bases; junction bases outside the gene matches: 6. CDR1 SGHDN and CDR2 FVKESK come from the germline V gene. Here the CDR3 reads CASRPDRGLNEQYF. CDR3 coding DNA: TGTGCCAGCAGACCGGACAGGGGGCTCAACGAGCAGTACTTC.

This chain joins TRBV6-5 and TRBJ1-2; 7 bases fit TRBD1. V dropped 2 bases and J dropped 7; count of bases not matched to a gene: 7. The CDR3 length is 14 residues. Germline V gene data show CDR1 as MNHEY and CDR2 as SVGAGI. CDR3 DNA sequence: TGTGCCAGCAGTTACATGACAGGGTTCGGTGGCTACACCTTC. Protein product: CASSYMTGFGGYTF.

This chain connects TRBV4-1 to TRBJ2-1, with 7 nucleotides matching TRBD2. The CDR3 has 17 residues. J lost 0 bases, V lost 1 base, and 6 bases had no gene match. Germline lookup yields CDR1 MGHRA and CDR2 YSYEKL. Written as DNA, the CDR3 is TGCGCCAGCAGCCAAGTATTGGGGGGGAGCTCCTACAATGAGCAGTTCTTC. The encoded protein is CASSQVLGGSSYNEQFF.

This chain joins TRBV7-2 and TRBJ2-3, with 9 bases that match TRBD2. The CDR3 runs to 16 residues. The V and J ends lost 1 base and 2 bases, in that order; junction bases with no gene match: 4. Germline V CDR1 and CDR2: SGHTA, FQGNSA. The CDR3 sequence: CASSLGLAGPTDTQYF. In DNA form, the CDR3 reads TGTGCCAGCAGCTTAGGTCTAGCGGGGCCCACAGATACGCAGTATTTT. The entire variable domain, with the rest obtained from reference TRBV7-2 and TRBJ2-3, is as follows: GAGVSQSPSNKVTEKGKDVELRCDPISGHTALYWYRQSLGQGLEFLIYFQGNSAPDKSGLPSDRFSAERTGGSVSTLTIQRTQQEDSAVYLCASSLGLAGPTDTQYFGPGTRLTVL.

The chain carries TRBV19 and TRBJ1-2; D possibly corresponds to TRBD1 (6 bases). The V gene's germline CDR1 is LNHDA and CDR2 SQIVND (reference sequence). This CDR3 spans 13 amino acids. V shed 6 bases and J shed 2 bases, with 10 bases lying between them. CDR3 bases: TGTGCCAGTAGCCCCAGGGGAAACTATGGCTACACCTTC. Protein product: CASSPRGNYGYTF.

This chain uses TRBV5-6 with TRBJ1-1; 9 bases match TRBD1. The V gene end was trimmed by 4 bases and the J gene end by 4 bases; junction bases not matched to a gene: 5. The germline V gene has CDR1 SGHDT and CDR2 YYEEEE. The CDR3 sequence is 14 residues long. The CDR3 sequence is CASSAGTGSTEAFF. CDR3 nucleotide sequence: TGTGCCAGCAGCGCCGGGACAGGGAGCACTGAAGCTTTCTTT.